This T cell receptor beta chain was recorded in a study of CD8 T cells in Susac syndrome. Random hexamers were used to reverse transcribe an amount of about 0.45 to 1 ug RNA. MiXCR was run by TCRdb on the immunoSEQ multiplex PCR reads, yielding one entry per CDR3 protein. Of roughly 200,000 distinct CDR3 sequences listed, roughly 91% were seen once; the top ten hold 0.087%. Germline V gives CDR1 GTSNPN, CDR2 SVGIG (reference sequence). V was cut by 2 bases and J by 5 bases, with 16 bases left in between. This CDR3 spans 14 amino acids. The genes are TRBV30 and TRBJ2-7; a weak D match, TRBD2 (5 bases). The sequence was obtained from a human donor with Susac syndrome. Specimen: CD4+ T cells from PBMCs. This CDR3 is CAWSSAPPRDEQYF. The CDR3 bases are TGTGCCTGGAGTTCGGCCCCCCCGCGGGACGAGCAGTACTTC. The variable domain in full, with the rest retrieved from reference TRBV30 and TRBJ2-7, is SQTIHQWPATLVQPVGSPLSLECTVEGTSNPNLYWYRQAAGRGLQLLFYSVGIGQISSEVPQNLSASRPQDRQFILSSKKLLLSDSGFYLCAWSSAPPRDEQYFGPGTRLTVT.